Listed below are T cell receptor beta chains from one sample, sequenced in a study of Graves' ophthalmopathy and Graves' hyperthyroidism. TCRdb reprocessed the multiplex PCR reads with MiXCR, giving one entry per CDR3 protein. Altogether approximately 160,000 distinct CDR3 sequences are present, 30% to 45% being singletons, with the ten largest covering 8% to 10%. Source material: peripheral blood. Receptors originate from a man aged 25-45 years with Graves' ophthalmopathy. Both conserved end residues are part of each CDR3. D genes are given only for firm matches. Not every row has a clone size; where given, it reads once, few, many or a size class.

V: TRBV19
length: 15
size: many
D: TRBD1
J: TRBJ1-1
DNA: TGTGCCAGTAGTGCTGCACAGGGGATAAGGACTGAAGCTTTCTTT
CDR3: CASSAAQGIRTEAFF

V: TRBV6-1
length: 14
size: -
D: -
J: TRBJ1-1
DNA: TGTGCCAGTAACCGGGACACCAGGGACACTGAAGCTTTCTTT
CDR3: CASNRDTRDTEAFF

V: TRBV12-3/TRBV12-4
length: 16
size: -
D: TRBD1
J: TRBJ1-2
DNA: TGTGCCAGCAGTTCCTGGACAGGGGGATTGAACTATGGCTACACCTTC
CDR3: CASSSWTGGLNYGYTF

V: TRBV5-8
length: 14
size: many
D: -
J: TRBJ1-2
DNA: TGTGCCAGCAGCTTCCCTTTCGTGTGGGTTGGCTACACCTTC
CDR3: CASSFPFVWVGYTF

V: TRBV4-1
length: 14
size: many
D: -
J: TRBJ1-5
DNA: TGCGCCAGCAGCTCCTTTAGGGGTAGGGAGCCCCAGCATTTT
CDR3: CASSSFRGREPQHF

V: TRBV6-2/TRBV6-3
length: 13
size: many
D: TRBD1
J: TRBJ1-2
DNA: TGTGCCAGCAGGGGGACAGGGGGCTATGGCTACACCTTC
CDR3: CASRGTGGYGYTF

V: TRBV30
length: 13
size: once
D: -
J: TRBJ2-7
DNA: TGTGCCTGGAGTGAAGGGGATACCTACGAGCAGTACTTC
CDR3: CAWSEGDTYEQYF

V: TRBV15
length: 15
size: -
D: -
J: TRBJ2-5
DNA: TGTGCCACCAGCAGAGATACCCCCGCTAGGGAGACCCAGTACTTC
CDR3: CATSRDTPARETQYF

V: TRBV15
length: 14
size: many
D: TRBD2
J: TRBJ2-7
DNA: TGTGCCACCAGCAGCTCACTAGCGGGAAATCCGTGGTACTTC
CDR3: CATSSSLAGNPWYF

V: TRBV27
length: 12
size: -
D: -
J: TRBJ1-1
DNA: TGTGCCAGCAGTTTAGAAGGCCATGAAGCTTTCTTT
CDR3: CASSLEGHEAFF

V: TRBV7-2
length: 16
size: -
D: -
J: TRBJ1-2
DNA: TGTGCCAGCAGCTTAGCAAACAGGGAGTTGGTCTATGGCTACACCTTC
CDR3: CASSLANRELVYGYTF

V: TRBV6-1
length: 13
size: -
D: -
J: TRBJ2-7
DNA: TGTGCCAGCAGTACCGGATTCACCTACGAGCAGTACTTC
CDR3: CASSTGFTYEQYF

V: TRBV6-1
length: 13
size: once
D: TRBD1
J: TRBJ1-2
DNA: TGTGCCAGCCGCTTGACAGGGCACTATGGCTACACCTTC
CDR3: CASRLTGHYGYTF

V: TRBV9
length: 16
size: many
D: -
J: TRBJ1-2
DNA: TGTGCCAGCAGCACGCAGACCCGGACAGCGGTAGATGGCTACACCTTC
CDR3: CASSTQTRTAVDGYTF

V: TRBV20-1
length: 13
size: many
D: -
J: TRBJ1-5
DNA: TGCAGTGCTAGCGACGGGGGGGATCAGCCCCAGCATTTT
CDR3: CSASDGGDQPQHF

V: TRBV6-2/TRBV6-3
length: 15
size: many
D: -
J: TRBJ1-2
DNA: TGTGCCAGCAGTTGGGCCGGGACGGCTAACTATGGCTACACCTTC
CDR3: CASSWAGTANYGYTF

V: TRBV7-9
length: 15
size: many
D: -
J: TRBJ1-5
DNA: TGTGCCAGCAGCTTAGGGGCCGATAGCAATCAGCCCCAGCATTTT
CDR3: CASSLGADSNQPQHF

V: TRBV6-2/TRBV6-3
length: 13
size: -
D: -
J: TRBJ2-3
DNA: TGTGCCAGCAGTCGGGCCAACACAGATACGCAGTATTTT
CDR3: CASSRANTDTQYF

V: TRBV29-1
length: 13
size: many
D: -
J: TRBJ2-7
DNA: TGCAGCGTTGAAGGACAGCAGAGGAACGAGCAGTACTTC
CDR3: CSVEGQQRNEQYF

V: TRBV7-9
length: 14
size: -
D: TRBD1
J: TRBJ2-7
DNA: TGTGCCAGCAGCTCCCCGACAGGGACGGGGGAGCAGTACTTC
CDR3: CASSSPTGTGEQYF

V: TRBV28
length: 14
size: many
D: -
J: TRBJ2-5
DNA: TGTGCCAGCAGTTCCTCGGGGAGATCAGAGACCCAGTACTTC
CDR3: CASSSSGRSETQYF

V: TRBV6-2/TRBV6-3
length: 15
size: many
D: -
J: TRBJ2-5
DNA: TGTGCCAGCAGTTACGAGGGCAGGGGCCTCCTGGCCCAGTACTTC
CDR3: CASSYEGRGLLAQYF

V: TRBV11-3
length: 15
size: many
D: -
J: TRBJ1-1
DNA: TGTGCCAGCAGCATAACCCTAACAGGGAACACTGAAGCTTTCTTT
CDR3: CASSITLTGNTEAFF

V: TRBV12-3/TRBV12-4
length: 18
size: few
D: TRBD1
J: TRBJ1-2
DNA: TGTGCCAGCAGACTGCTGTCGGGACAGGGTTCGTTTGGAAGCGGCTACACCTTC
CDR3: CASRLLSGQGSFGSGYTF

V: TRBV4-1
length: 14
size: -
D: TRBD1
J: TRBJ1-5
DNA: TGCGCCAGCAGCAAAGGACAGGTAGGACAGCCCCAGCATTTT
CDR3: CASSKGQVGQPQHF

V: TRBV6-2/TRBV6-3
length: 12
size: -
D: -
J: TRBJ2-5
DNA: TGTGCCAGCGGGCCGTACCAAGAGACCCAGTACTTC
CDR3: CASGPYQETQYF

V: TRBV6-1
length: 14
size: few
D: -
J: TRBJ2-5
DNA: TGTGCCAGCAGTGAAGGTGGGCCCCAAGAGACCCAGTACTTC
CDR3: CASSEGGPQETQYF